The 20 T cell receptor beta chains below all came from one sample that was sequenced in a study of neurological immune-mediated disorders. Time point defined: longitudinal time-point 3. One entry per CDR3 protein results from TCRdb running MiXCR on the 5' RACE reads. The sample lists more than 50,000 distinct CDR3 sequences; roughly 8.3% were seen once. Material for sequencing was PBMCs. The receptors come from a middle-aged woman in good health.

Turning to this clonotype: It may be a read error: a sequence one base away is much more abundant. The V and J genes are TRBV5-6 and TRBJ1-5; 12 bases are a match to TRBD1. The germline V gene encodes CDR1 SGHDT and CDR2 YYEEEE. This CDR3 region has 19 residues. The chain's CDR3 is CASRLGVGTGGFRNQPQHF. The CDR3 region has the DNA TGTGCCAGCAGATTGGGGGTGGGGACAGGGGGCTTTCGGAATCAGCCCCAGCATTTT.

In its sample, this clonotype was seen a few times. The chain joins TRBV24-1 to TRBJ1-5, with D unclear. The CDR3 sequence is 12 residues long. The germline gives CDR1 KGHDR, CDR2 SFDVKD. V dropped 2 bases and J dropped 6 bases, with 4 bases sitting between them. CDR3 amino acids: CATSDSGQPQHF. Written as DNA, the CDR3 is TGTGCCACCAGTGATTCAGGTCAGCCCCAGCATTTT.

Ten or more counts support this clonotype. The V and J genes are TRBV7-2 and TRBJ2-1, with D perhaps TRBD2 (6 bases). With 5 bases removed from V and 3 bases from J, the gap between germline ends came to 14 bases. The CDR3 is 15 amino acids. Germline CDR1 and CDR2: SGHTA and FQGNSA. CDR3: CASSLSGGVYNEQFF. The CDR3, as DNA: TGTGCCAGCAGCCTAAGCGGAGGGGTCTACAATGAGCAGTTCTTC.

This clonotype has ten or more counts. The V call is TRBV9, the J call TRBJ2-7; D is tentatively TRBD1 or TRBD2 (5 bases each). Germline loops: CDR1 SGDLS, CDR2 YYNGEE. With 4 bases removed from V and 5 bases from J, the gap between germline ends came to 16 bases. The CDR3 is 14 amino acids. The CDR3 loop is CASSKTGQYHEQYF. CDR3 coding DNA: TGTGCCAGCAGCAAAACGGGGCAGTACCACGAGCAGTACTTC. Full variable domain (missing parts from reference TRBV9 and TRBJ2-7): DSGVTQTPKHLITATGQRVTLRCSPRSGDLSVYWYQQSLDQGLQFLIQYYNGEERAKGNILERFSAQQFPDLHSELNLSSLELGDSALYFCASSKTGQYHEQYFGPGTRLTVT.

The chain combines TRBV7-8 with TRBJ2-7; 9 bases are a match to TRBD1. The CDR3 is 15 residues long. Germline values: CDR1 SGHVS, CDR2 FQNEAQ. The ends lost 5 bases at V and 4 bases at J; junction bases unmatched: 9. The CDR3 here is CASSPQGTGRYEQYF. CDR3 in DNA: TGTGCCAGCAGCCCCCAGGGGACAGGGCGATACGAGCAGTACTTC.

This clonotype has ten or more counts. V is TRBV7-2 and J is TRBJ2-7; D unclear. The CDR3 spans 14 residues. V gave up 4 bases and J gave up 6 bases, with 16 bases separating them. Germline CDR1 is SGHTA and CDR2 is FQGNSA. In nucleotides, the CDR3 is TGTGCCAGCAGCTCGTCGGGCCTGATAGGCGAGCAGTACTTC. This translates into CASSSSGLIGEQYF.

This clonotype appeared many times. The chain has TRBV14 and TRBJ1-2, with D unresolved. Trimming pared 4 bases from V and 8 bases from J, leaving 17 bases between. The CDR3 has 14 amino acids. Looked up from germline, CDR1 is SGHDN and CDR2 is FVKESK. The CDR3 protein is CASSLEGVVGGYTF. The CDR3 nucleotides read TGTGCCAGCAGCCTCGAGGGAGTCGTGGGAGGCTACACCTTC.

This clonotype has ten or more counts. The chain has TRBV24-1 and TRBJ2-3; unclear D gene. Germline-derived CDR1 and CDR2 are KGHDR and SFDVKD. The V and J ends lost 7 bases and 5 bases respectively, with 18 bases between them. The CDR3 is 15 amino acids. CDR3 residues: CATSERNRVVDTQYF. CDR3 nucleotides: TGTGCCACCAGCGAACGCAACAGAGTTGTAGATACGCAGTATTTT.

This clonotype was observed many times. The genes are TRBV4-2 and TRBJ2-1; D may be TRBD2 (7 bases). In germline, CDR1 is LGHNA, CDR2 YNFKEQ. V shed 3 bases and J shed 4 bases, with 16 bases lying between them. CDR3 length equals 16 residues. Written as DNA, the CDR3 is TGTGCCAGCAGCCAGGAGCCCGGGGGGCGGTACAATGAGCAGTTCTTC. Translation: CASSQEPGGRYNEQFF.

This clonotype came up many times. The chain joins TRBV7-7 to TRBJ2-1, with no clear D. CDR1 is SSHAT and CDR2 is FNYEAQ in the germline V gene (reference sequence). V gave up 1 base and J gave up 0 bases, with 7 bases separating them. This CDR3 region has 15 residues. Here the CDR3 DNA reads TGTGCCAGCAGCTTAGACTTCTCCTCCTACAATGAGCAGTTCTTC. Translated, it gives CASSLDFSSYNEQFF.

This clonotype was detected a few times. The V call is TRBV2, the J call TRBJ2-5; possible D gene TRBD1, 5 bases. V shed 1 base and J shed 5 bases, with 8 bases lying between them. Looked up from germline, CDR1 is SNHLY and CDR2 is FYNNEI. The CDR3 extends over 13 amino acids. CDR3 amino acids: CASSEGTMETQYF. CDR3 in DNA: TGTGCCAGCAGTGAAGGGACAATGGAGACCCAGTACTTC.

This clonotype was counted many times. This chain connects TRBV20-1 to TRBJ2-7; 8 nucleotides align to TRBD2. CDR1 is DFQATT, CDR2 SNEGSKA, per germline (reference sequence). The CDR3 spans 14 residues. With V trimmed by 2 bases and J by 2 bases, 5 bases remained unmatched. The CDR3 loop is CSARWLAGTYEQYF. In DNA, the CDR3 is TGCAGTGCTAGATGGCTAGCGGGTACCTACGAGCAGTACTTC.

This clonotype occurred many times. The rearrangement joins TRBV4-1 to TRBJ2-2; D gene uncertain. The CDR3 covers 13 residues. Between the trimmed V and J ends, which lost 5 bases and 0 bases, there was a span of 4 bases. From germline, CDR1 is MGHRA and CDR2 YSYEKL. Written as DNA, the CDR3 is TGCGCCAGCAGCGATACGAACACCGGGGAGCTGTTTTTT. This encodes CASSDTNTGELFF.

This clonotype has ten or more counts. The V call is TRBV12-3 or TRBV12-4, the J call TRBJ2-5, with D hard to call. V dropped 5 bases and J dropped 1 base, with 2 bases sitting between them. The CDR3 has 11 amino acids. The CDR3 DNA reads TGTGCCAGCAGTATCCAAGAGACCCAGTACTTC. Translation: CASSIQETQYF.

In its sample, this clonotype was seen many times. The chain carries TRBV7-2 and TRBJ2-7; perhaps TRBD2 as D (6 bases). CDR1 SGHTA and CDR2 FQGNSA come from the germline V gene. V was cut by 6 bases and J by 3 bases, with 12 bases left in between. CDR3 size: 13 residues. Here the CDR3 reads CASRATAGYEQYF. CDR3 coding DNA: TGTGCCAGCAGAGCAACAGCGGGCTACGAGCAGTACTTC.

This clonotype has a count of ten or more. The chain recombines TRBV7-2 with TRBJ2-7, with 9 positions matching TRBD2. Germline V lookup: CDR1 SGHTA, CDR2 FQGNSA. After removal of 2 bases from V and 4 bases from J, the junction contained 0 bases not matched to a gene. This CDR3 region has 13 residues. CDR3 amino acids: CASSLTSGYEQYF. The CDR3, as DNA: TGTGCCAGCAGCTTAACTAGCGGGTACGAGCAGTACTTC.

This clonotype showed up many times. This chain joins TRBV20-1 and TRBJ2-7; D gene unclear. The length of the CDR3 is 12 residues. Per germline, CDR1 DFQATT and CDR2 SNEGSKA (reference sequence). V gave up 6 bases and J gave up 3 bases, with 12 bases separating them. CDR3 DNA: TGCAGTGCCGCAGGAGATCTCTACGAGCAGTACTTC. Amino acids: CSAAGDLYEQYF.

This chain connects TRBV12-3 or TRBV12-4 to TRBJ2-3; D gene unclear. This CDR3 contains 12 residues. The V end lost 4 bases, the J end lost 10 bases, and 12 bases lay between the germline ends. The chain's CDR3 is CASSSVGFAQYF. The CDR3 nucleotides read TGTGCCAGCAGTTCAGTTGGTTTTGCGCAGTATTTT.

This clonotype was picked up many times. This sequence joins TRBV27 and TRBJ1-1; no reliable D call. Germline V gives CDR1 MNHEY, CDR2 SMNVEV (reference sequence). V lost 6 bases to trimming and J lost 1 base, with 12 bases between them. This CDR3 is 14 amino acids long. The CDR3 DNA is TGTGCCAGCAGACGTGGAACCACGAACACTGAAGCTTTCTTT. It codes for CASRRGTTNTEAFF.

This clonotype was counted at least ten times. V gene TRBV4-3 combines with J gene TRBJ2-3, with D perhaps matching TRBD1 (7 bases). The germline V and J ends were trimmed by 3 bases and 3 bases, with 22 bases remaining between them. CDR1 LGHNA and CDR2 YSLEER come from the germline V gene. The CDR3 extends over 18 amino acids. For the CDR3, the DNA is TGCGCCAGCAGCCAGCTCGCGGGACAAGGGGGCGAGACAGATACGCAGTATTTT. It specifies CASSQLAGQGGETDTQYF.